The 7 T cell receptor beta chains reported below all come from one sample, sequenced in a study of immune evolution from preneoplasia to lung adenocarcinoma. Some clones are missing from TCRdb's copy, which holds only in-frame ones; the method was immunoSEQ multiplex PCR. This table has about 11,000 clones, roughly three quarters appearing once. The sample was FFPE normal lung tissue adjacent to the tumor. The origin of the receptors is a person in their sixties with lung adenocarcinoma. Some clones in this sample may be carry-over from other donors' samples.

In its sample, this clone was seen a few times. The CDR3 DNA reads TGTGCCAGCAGTGGGACTAGCGGGGGATCAGATACGCAGTATTTT. It translates to CASSGTSGGSDTQYF. V is TRBV6-1 and J is TRBJ2-3, with 13 bases aligning to TRBD2. Per the germline V gene, CDR1 is MNHNS and CDR2 is SASEGT. This CDR3 has 15 residues. After removal of 4 bases from V and 4 bases from J, the junction contained 2 bases not matched to a gene.

V and J are TRBV28 and TRBJ1-1; D gene unclear. V lost 1 base and J 3 bases, leaving 9 bases between the germline ends. CDR3 size: 14 residues. CDR1 MDHEN and CDR2 SYDVKM come from the germline V gene. The CDR3 reads CASSLSGRYTEAFF. The CDR3 nucleotides read TGTGCCAGCAGTTTATCGGGCCGTTACACTGAAGCTTTCTTT.

V is TRBV28 and J is TRBJ1-2, with D possibly matching TRBD1 (5 bases). In germline, CDR1 is MDHEN, CDR2 SYDVKM. The CDR3 extends over 13 amino acids. Deletions cut 8 bases from V and 9 bases from J, with 19 bases between. This chain's CDR3 is CASCATADKSYTF. The CDR3 DNA reads TGTGCCAGCTGTGCGACAGCCGACAAAAGCTACACCTTC.

The sample holds a few counts of this clone. The gene calls are TRBV4-1 and TRBJ2-1; 13 bases agree with TRBD2. Germline V lookup: CDR1 MGHRA, CDR2 YSYEKL. The CDR3 totals 20 residues. The ends lost 4 bases at V and 6 bases at J; junction bases unmatched: 18. CDR3 in amino acids: CASSPQGLAGRQPTRNEQFF. The CDR3 DNA follows: TGCGCCAGCAGCCCCCAGGGACTAGCGGGAAGGCAACCTACACGCAATGAGCAGTTCTTC.

On this clone itself: The limits of the CDR3 on the DNA are not certain, so only TCRdb's listed CDR3 is given. V gene TRBV5-1 combines with J gene TRBJ2-1; the table calls TRBD2, which could not be checked here. The CDR3 spans 14 residues, counting both ends. Germline V CDR1 and CDR2: SGHRS, YFSETQ. Here the CDR3 reads CASSFGSGAKEQFF.

Only one count was recorded for this clone. The chain combines TRBV18 with TRBJ1-1, with TRBD1 as a possible D gene (5 bases). The CDR3 has 13 residues. Trimming removed 5 bases at V and 3 bases at J, with 10 bases between. In germline, CDR1 is KGHSH, CDR2 LQKENI. Written as DNA, the CDR3 is TGTGCCAGCTCAACCGGGACCTACACTGAAGCTTTCTTT. This sequence encodes CASSTGTYTEAFF.

The chain carries TRBV5-1 and TRBJ1-2, with D tentatively TRBD1 (6 bases). V was trimmed by 4 bases and J by 3 bases, leaving 16 bases between them. Germline CDR1 reads SGHRS; CDR2 reads YFSETQ. The CDR3 consists of 15 residues. CDR3 sequence (DNA): TGCGCCAGCAGCCCCCCACAGGGAGAGGACTATGGCTACACCTTC. It encodes CASSPPQGEDYGYTF.